The sequence of this TCR beta chain was determined in a study of regulatory T cells in long-lasting Graves disease. Study observations and caveats: Persistent Graves' patients showed less TCR diversity than newly diagnosed ones.

The sample holds a few counts of this clonotype. Its antigen is unidentified. Documented time point: persistent/refractory GD, antithyroid drugs over 5 years with positive TRAb. The TCR library was made from RNA that had been extracted from PBMCs in TRIzol. EDTA tubes held 9 to 10 milliliters of peripheral blood from each patient. Arm-PCR of CDR3 regions with iRepertoire HTBI primers generated TCR beta libraries. TCRdb redid the calling of the multiplex PCR reads with MiXCR, one entry per CDR3 protein. This sample has about 660,000 distinct CDR3 sequences, with 25% to 35% found just once. This TCR derives from a female donor with Graves disease. This material consisted of peripheral blood mononuclear cells (PBMCs), taken when the disease was refractory, from a patient treated with antithyroid drugs.

The CDR3, as DNA: TGTGCCAGCTCCCCTAATGCTCCCCCCCACGAGCAGTACTTC. It yields the protein CASSPNAPPHEQYF. V usage is TRBV12-3 or TRBV12-4 and J usage is TRBJ2-7; no definite D call. V lost 8 bases and J lost 5, with 19 bases in between. This CDR3 has 14 amino acids.